One and the same sample provided the 3 T cell receptor beta chains below, sequenced in a study of CD8+ T cells in alopecia areata. It was cDNA, reverse transcribed from extracted RNA, that served as the sequencing template. Assay used: immunoSEQ multiplex PCR; TCRdb lists only in-frame clones, some missing. The data show roughly 150,000 clones, 55% to 65% seen once. Input material: CD4+ T cells sorted from blood. These TCRs come from a human donor in good health.

As to this clone: This sample also contains other DNA sequences that code for the same CDR3. The chain employs TRBV5-1 and TRBJ2-1; no definite D call. Trimming took off 4 bases at V and 0 bases at J, with 8 bases between the two ends. Germline V gene sequence: CDR1 SGHRS, CDR2 YFSETQ. CDR3 length: 14 residues. CDR3 amino acids: CASSLQDSYNEQFF. CDR3 nucleotide sequence: TGCGCCAGCAGCCTCCAAGACTCCTACAATGAGCAGTTCTTC.

This chain uses TRBV28 with TRBJ2-5; unclear D gene. The CDR3 totals 13 residues. From germline, CDR1 is MDHEN and CDR2 SYDVKM. Trimming took 5 bases from V and 4 from J, leaving 11 bases between them. This CDR3 is CASSPGVGETQYF. DNA for the CDR3: TGTGCCAGCAGTCCCGGCGTTGGAGAGACCCAGTACTTC. The full variable domain, rest sourced from reference TRBV28 and TRBJ2-5, is DVKVTQSSRYLVKRTGEKVFLECVQDMDHENMFWYRQDPGLGLRLIYFSYDVKMKEKGDIPEGYSVSREKKERFSLILESASTNQTSMYLCASSPGVGETQYFGPGTRLLVL.

This clone has more than one count but fewer than ten. The V gene is TRBV27, the J gene TRBJ2-7, with D perhaps given as TRBD1 or TRBD2 (5 bases each). The length of the CDR3 is 15 residues. Germline V gene data show CDR1 as MNHEY and CDR2 as SMNVEV (reference sequence). V was cut by 6 bases and J by 2 bases, with 17 bases left in between. The CDR3 bases are TGTGCCAGCAGAAAGCCGGGACGTATTACCTACGAGCAGTACTTC. Translating it yields CASRKPGRITYEQYF.